This T cell receptor beta chain was found in a study of T cell changes during pregnancy in multiple sclerosis. Trimming at V came to 3 bases and at J to 2 bases, leaving 4 bases not matched to a gene. The length of the CDR3 is 16 residues. The germline V gene encodes CDR1 SEHNR and CDR2 FQNEAQ (reference sequence). TCRdb's copy holds only in-frame clones and misses some; the assay was immunoSEQ multiplex PCR. Of 30,000 to 40,000 clones listed, around 90% are singletons. This clone was observed a single time. The receptor was isolated from a female donor with multiple sclerosis, enrolled in a pregnancy study. V and J are TRBV7-9 and TRBJ2-2; TRBD1 matches at 9 bases. Sequencing used CD4+ T cells from peripheral blood mononuclear cells, obtained in the second trimester of pregnancy. The CDR3 sequence is CASSFGQGFNTGELFF. The CDR3 DNA follows: TGTGCCAGCAGCTTCGGACAGGGGTTCAACACCGGGGAGCTGTTTTTT.